The rows below give T cell receptor beta chains drawn from one sample of a study of blood T cell repertoires in COVID-19. TCRdb's copy holds only in-frame clones and misses some; the assay was immunoSEQ multiplex PCR. This sample has 250,000 to 300,000 clones, with about 85% found just once. Sequencing was performed on PBMCs or T cells enriched from blood (not recorded which). These receptors all come from a woman aged 50 to 60 who had been exposed to COVID-19. Both conserved end residues are part of each CDR3. The order of the fields is clone size, J gene, V gene, D gene, CDR3 protein, CDR3 DNA. The D gene is left open where the match is weak. The size entry is marked missing in some rows and otherwise reads once, few, many or a size class.

size: -
J: TRBJ1-1
V: TRBV10-3
D: TRBD1
CDR3: CAISGPQGVGNTEAFF
DNA: TGTGCCATCAGTGGACCCCAGGGGGTGGGGAACACTGAAGCTTTCTTT

size: once
J: TRBJ1-1
V: TRBV7-9
D: -
CDR3: CASSLALPTEYTEAFF
DNA: TGTGCCAGCAGCTTAGCTCTTCCCACGGAGTACACTGAAGCTTTCTTT

size: -
J: TRBJ1-2
V: TRBV7-2
D: -
CDR3: CASSLEGNYGYTF
DNA: TGTGCCAGCAGCTTAGAGGGGAACTATGGCTACACCTTC

size: -
J: TRBJ2-7
V: TRBV7-6
D: -
CDR3: CASSLILEARYEQYF
DNA: TGTGCCAGCAGCTTAATCCTAGAAGCACGCTACGAGCAGTACTTC

size: -
J: TRBJ1-2
V: TRBV29-1
D: -
CDR3: CSATADYGYTF
DNA: TGCAGCGCCACTGCGGACTATGGCTACACCTTC

size: -
J: TRBJ2-2
V: TRBV11-2
D: -
CDR3: CASSLGLSNTGELFF
DNA: TGTGCCAGCAGCTTGGGGCTCTCGAACACCGGGGAGCTGTTTTTT

size: -
J: TRBJ2-5
V: TRBV24-1
D: TRBD2
CDR3: CATSDPRTSGAGETQYF
DNA: TGTGCCACCAGTGATCCCCGGACTAGCGGGGCGGGAGAGACCCAGTACTTC

size: -
J: TRBJ1-1
V: TRBV29-1
D: -
CDR3: CSVEAATEAFF
DNA: TGCAGCGTTGAGGCTGCCACTGAAGCTTTCTTT

size: -
J: TRBJ1-1
V: TRBV27
D: TRBD1
CDR3: CASSLQGGARGGTEAFF
DNA: TGTGCCAGCAGCTTACAGGGGGGCGCACGTGGGGGCACTGAAGCTTTCTTT

size: -
J: TRBJ1-6
V: TRBV2
D: TRBD1
CDR3: CASSGRQGGSPLHF
DNA: TGTGCCAGCAGTGGGAGACAGGGGGGATCACCCCTCCACTTT

size: -
J: TRBJ1-1
V: TRBV7-2
D: TRBD1
CDR3: CASSLEGQGRRTEAFF
DNA: TGTGCCAGCAGCTTAGAAGGACAGGGGCGAAGGACTGAAGCTTTCTTT

size: -
J: TRBJ2-1
V: TRBV10-3
D: -
CDR3: CASMDVGGGDEQFF
DNA: TGTGCCAGCATGGATGTTGGCGGGGGCGATGAGCAGTTCTTC

size: -
J: TRBJ1-2
V: TRBV14
D: -
CDR3: CASSQGSFNYGYTF
DNA: TGTGCCAGCAGCCAAGGCAGTTTCAACTATGGCTACACCTTC

size: -
J: TRBJ2-7
V: TRBV4-1
D: -
CDR3: CASSQELDFYEQYF
DNA: TGCGCCAGCAGCCAAGAGCTGGACTTCTACGAGCAGTACTTC

size: few
J: TRBJ1-5
V: TRBV15
D: TRBD1
CDR3: CATSGSRGLWQPQHF
DNA: TGTGCCACCAGCGGAAGTAGGGGGCTTTGGCAGCCCCAGCATTTT

size: -
J: TRBJ2-5
V: TRBV7-9
D: TRBD1
CDR3: CASSLGEDRAWETQYF
DNA: TGTGCCAGCAGCTTAGGCGAGGACAGGGCTTGGGAGACCCAGTACTTC

size: -
J: TRBJ2-1
V: TRBV14
D: -
CDR3: CASSRNGGLNNEQFF
DNA: TGTGCCAGCAGCCGCAACGGGGGTCTAAACAATGAGCAGTTCTTC

size: -
J: TRBJ2-7
V: TRBV5-4
D: -
CDR3: CASSSRQGHEQYF
DNA: TGTGCCAGCAGCTCAAGGCAGGGCCACGAGCAGTACTTC

size: once
J: TRBJ2-2
V: TRBV28
D: -
CDR3: CASSSFTGELFF
DNA: TGTGCCAGCAGTTCATTCACCGGGGAGCTGTTTTTT

size: -
J: TRBJ1-1
V: TRBV10-2
D: TRBD1
CDR3: CASRSPGQGDTEAFF
DNA: TGCGCCAGCAGATCCCCGGGACAGGGGGACACTGAAGCTTTCTTT

size: -
J: TRBJ1-1
V: TRBV4-1
D: -
CDR3: CASESGSGGTEAFF
DNA: TGCGCCAGCGAATCAGGGTCGGGGGGCACTGAAGCTTTCTTT

size: -
J: TRBJ2-3
V: TRBV18
D: TRBD2
CDR3: CASSLQLAGQTDTQYF
DNA: TGTGCCAGCTCACTTCAGTTAGCGGGGCAAACAGATACGCAGTATTTT

size: -
J: TRBJ1-5
V: TRBV19
D: TRBD1
CDR3: CASSMTGPSNQPQHF
DNA: TGTGCCAGTAGTATGACAGGGCCCAGCAATCAGCCCCAGCATTTT

size: few
J: TRBJ2-2
V: TRBV12-5
D: -
CDR3: CASGLVTRGNTGELFF
DNA: TGTGCTAGTGGTTTGGTAACTAGAGGGAACACCGGGGAGCTGTTTTTT

size: -
J: TRBJ2-1
V: TRBV3-1/TRBV3-2
D: TRBD2
CDR3: CASSQLAGGPIHEQFF
DNA: TGTGCCAGCAGCCAACTAGCGGGGGGGCCGATACATGAGCAGTTCTTC

size: -
J: TRBJ1-6
V: TRBV18
D: TRBD1
CDR3: CASSPRTGDLSPLHF
DNA: TGTGCCAGCTCACCCCGGACAGGGGATCTATCACCCCTCCACTTT

size: -
J: TRBJ2-3
V: TRBV6-5
D: -
CDR3: CASSLEGVADTQYF
DNA: TGTGCCAGCAGCCTCGAGGGGGTAGCAGATACGCAGTATTTT

size: -
J: TRBJ1-1
V: TRBV18
D: -
CDR3: CASSKTSPQEAFF
DNA: TGTGCCAGCTCAAAGACTAGCCCACAGGAAGCTTTCTTT

size: -
J: TRBJ2-4
V: TRBV27
D: TRBD1
CDR3: CASRHGQGNIQYF
DNA: TGTGCCAGCAGGCACGGACAGGGAAACATTCAGTACTTC

size: -
J: TRBJ1-1
V: TRBV6-5
D: -
CDR3: CASHAPFGTEAFF
DNA: TGTGCCAGCCACGCCCCTTTCGGCACTGAAGCTTTCTTT

size: -
J: TRBJ1-1
V: TRBV19
D: -
CDR3: CASSQRTGINTEAFF
DNA: TGTGCCAGTAGTCAAAGAACAGGGATTAACACTGAAGCTTTCTTT

size: -
J: TRBJ1-1
V: TRBV6-2/TRBV6-3
D: -
CDR3: CASSYWPGDAFF
DNA: TGTGCCAGCAGTTACTGGCCAGGGGACGCTTTCTTT

size: once
J: TRBJ2-1
V: TRBV9
D: TRBD2
CDR3: CASSNKRGGPIDEQFF
DNA: TGTGCCAGCAGCAACAAGCGGGGGGGCCCTATAGATGAGCAGTTCTTC

size: -
J: TRBJ1-2
V: TRBV5-6
D: -
CDR3: CASSTARGGGYTF
DNA: TGTGCCAGCAGCACGGCAAGGGGCGGCGGCTACACCTTC

size: -
J: TRBJ1-3
V: TRBV11-2
D: -
CDR3: CASSLESSPGNTIYF
DNA: TGTGCCAGCAGCTTGGAGAGTTCCCCTGGAAACACCATATATTTT

size: -
J: TRBJ2-1
V: TRBV19
D: -
CDR3: CASSATYNEQFF
DNA: TGTGCCAGTAGTGCGACATACAATGAGCAGTTCTTC

size: -
J: TRBJ2-1
V: TRBV6-4
D: TRBD2
CDR3: CASSGEVGGLDEQFF
DNA: TGTGCCAGCAGTGGGGAAGTGGGGGGGTTGGATGAGCAGTTCTTC

size: -
J: TRBJ2-1
V: TRBV19
D: TRBD2
CDR3: CASSIDGRSYNEQFF
DNA: TGTGCCAGTAGTATAGACGGGAGGTCCTACAATGAGCAGTTCTTC

size: few
J: TRBJ2-5
V: TRBV11-2
D: TRBD1
CDR3: CASSWTGRETQYF
DNA: TGTGCCAGCAGCTGGACAGGCCGCGAGACCCAGTACTTC

size: once
J: TRBJ1-2
V: TRBV28
D: -
CDR3: CASSLEGINYGYTF
DNA: TGTGCCAGCAGTTTAGAGGGAATTAACTATGGCTACACCTTC

size: -
J: TRBJ2-1
V: TRBV12-5
D: TRBD1
CDR3: CASGGGQGLQFF
DNA: TGTGCTAGTGGGGGGGGACAGGGCCTGCAGTTCTTC

size: many
J: TRBJ2-7
V: TRBV5-1
D: -
CDR3: CASSLATGHGSEQYF
DNA: TGCGCCAGCAGCTTGGCGACGGGCCATGGGAGCGAGCAGTACTTC

size: -
J: TRBJ2-1
V: TRBV6-5
D: TRBD2
CDR3: CASSPLAGGPSEQFF
DNA: TGTGCCAGCAGTCCACTAGCGGGGGGGCCTAGTGAGCAGTTCTTC

size: -
J: TRBJ1-6
V: TRBV3-1/TRBV3-2
D: -
CDR3: CASSQNRYNSPLHF
DNA: TGTGCCAGCAGCCAAAACAGGTATAATTCACCCCTCCACTTT